This T cell receptor beta chain was sequenced in a study of metastatic and nonmetastatic thyroid tumors. Across the whole study: Malignant thyroid and benign thyroid patients provided blood and tumor or nodule tissue whose repertoires were compared. Study conclusions and caveats: Benign nodules were reported to have significantly lower TCR beta diversity than malignant thyroid tumors, in blood and tumor.

Many counts were recorded for this clone. The antigen is not known. J lost 6 bases, V lost 4 bases, and 5 bases had no gene match. The germline V gene has CDR1 SGHTA and CDR2 FQGNSA. The CDR3 loop spans 15 amino acids. As originally analysed: Researchers built a distant-metastasis classifier for papillary thyroid cancer that drew on CDR3 differences across clinicopathological groups. From the PCR reads, TCRdb re-called clones with MiXCR. The V and J calls come from TCRdb's annotation, not from the publication. The data show roughly 46,000 clones, with around 25% seen just once and roughly 3.2% held by the top ten. All patients reached thyroid surgery having received no treatment beforehand.

Specimen: blood. The V call is TRBV7-2, the J call TRBJ2-5; 13 nucleotides match TRBD2. This TCR was recovered from a male donor with papillary thyroid cancer or a benign thyroid nodule (not recorded which). Some clones in this sample may be carry-over from other donors' samples. CDR3 region: CASSSGTSGTKTQYF. In DNA, the CDR3 is TGTGCCAGCAGCTCCGGGACTAGCGGGACCAAGACCCAGTACTTC.